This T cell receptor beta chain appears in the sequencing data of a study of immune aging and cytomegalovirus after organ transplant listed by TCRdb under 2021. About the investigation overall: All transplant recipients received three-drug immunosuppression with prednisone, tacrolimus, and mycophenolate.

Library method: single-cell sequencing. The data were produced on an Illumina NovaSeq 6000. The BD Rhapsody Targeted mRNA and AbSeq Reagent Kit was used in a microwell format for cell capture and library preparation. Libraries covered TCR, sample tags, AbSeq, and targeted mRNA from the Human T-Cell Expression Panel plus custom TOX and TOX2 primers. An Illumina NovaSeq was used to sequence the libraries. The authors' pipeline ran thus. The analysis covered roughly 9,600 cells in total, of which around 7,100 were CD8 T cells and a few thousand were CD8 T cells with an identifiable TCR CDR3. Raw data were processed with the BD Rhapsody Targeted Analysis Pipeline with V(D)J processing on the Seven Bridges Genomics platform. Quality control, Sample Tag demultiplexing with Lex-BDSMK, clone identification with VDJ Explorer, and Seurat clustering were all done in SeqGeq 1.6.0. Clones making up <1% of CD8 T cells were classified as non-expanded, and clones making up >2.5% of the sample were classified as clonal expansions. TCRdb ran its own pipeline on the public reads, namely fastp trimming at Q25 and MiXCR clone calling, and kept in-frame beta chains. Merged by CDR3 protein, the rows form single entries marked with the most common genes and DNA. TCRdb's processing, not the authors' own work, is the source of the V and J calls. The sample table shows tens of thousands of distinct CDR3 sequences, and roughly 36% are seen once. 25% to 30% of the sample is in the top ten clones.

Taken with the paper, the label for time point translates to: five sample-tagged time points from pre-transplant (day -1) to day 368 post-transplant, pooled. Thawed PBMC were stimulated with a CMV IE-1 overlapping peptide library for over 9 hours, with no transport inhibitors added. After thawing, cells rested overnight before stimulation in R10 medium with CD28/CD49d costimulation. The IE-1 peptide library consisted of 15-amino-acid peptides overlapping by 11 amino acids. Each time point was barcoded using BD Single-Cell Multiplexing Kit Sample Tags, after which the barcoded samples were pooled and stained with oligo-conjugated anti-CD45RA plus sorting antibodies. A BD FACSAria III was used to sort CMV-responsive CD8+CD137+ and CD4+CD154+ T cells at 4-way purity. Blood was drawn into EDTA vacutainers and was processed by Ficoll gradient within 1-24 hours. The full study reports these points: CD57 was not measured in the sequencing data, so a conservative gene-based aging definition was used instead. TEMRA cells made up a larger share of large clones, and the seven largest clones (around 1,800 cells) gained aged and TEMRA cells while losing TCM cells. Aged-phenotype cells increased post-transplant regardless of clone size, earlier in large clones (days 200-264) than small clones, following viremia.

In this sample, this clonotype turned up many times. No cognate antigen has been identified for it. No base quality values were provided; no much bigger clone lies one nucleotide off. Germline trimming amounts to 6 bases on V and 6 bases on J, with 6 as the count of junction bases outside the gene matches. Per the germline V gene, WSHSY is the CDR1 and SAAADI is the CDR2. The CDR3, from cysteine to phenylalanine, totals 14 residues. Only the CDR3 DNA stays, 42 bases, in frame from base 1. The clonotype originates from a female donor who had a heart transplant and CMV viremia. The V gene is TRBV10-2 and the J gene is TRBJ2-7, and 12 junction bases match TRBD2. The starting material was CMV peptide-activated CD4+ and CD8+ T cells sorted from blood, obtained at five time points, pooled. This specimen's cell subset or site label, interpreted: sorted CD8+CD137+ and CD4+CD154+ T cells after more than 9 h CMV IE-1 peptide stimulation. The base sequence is TGCGCCAGCAGCCAGACTAGCGGGAGACTCGAGCAGTACTTC. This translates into CASSQTSGRLEQYF.